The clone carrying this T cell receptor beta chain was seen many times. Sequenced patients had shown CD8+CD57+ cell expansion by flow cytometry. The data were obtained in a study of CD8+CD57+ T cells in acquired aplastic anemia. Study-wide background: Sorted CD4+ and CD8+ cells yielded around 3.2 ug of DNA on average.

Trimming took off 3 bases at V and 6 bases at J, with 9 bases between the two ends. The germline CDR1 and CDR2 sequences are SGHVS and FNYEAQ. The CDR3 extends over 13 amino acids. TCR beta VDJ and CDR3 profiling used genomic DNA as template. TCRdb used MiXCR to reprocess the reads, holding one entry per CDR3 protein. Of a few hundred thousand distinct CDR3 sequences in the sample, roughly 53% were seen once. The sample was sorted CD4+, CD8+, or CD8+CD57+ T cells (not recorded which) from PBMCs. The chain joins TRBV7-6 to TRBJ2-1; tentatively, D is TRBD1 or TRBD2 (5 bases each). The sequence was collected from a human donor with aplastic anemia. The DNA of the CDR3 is TGTGCCAGCAGCTTTGGGACCCTCAATGAGCAGTTCTTC. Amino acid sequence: CASSFGTLNEQFF.